These 6 T cell receptor beta chains were sequenced from one sample in a study of cytomegalovirus exposure and HLA in healthy donors. The PCR made use of 60 Vbeta and 13 Jbeta primers. This table comes from immunoSEQ multiplex PCR, and its TCRdb copy is limited to in-frame clones, with some not included. The repertoire has around 150,000 clones, 70% to 80% of them found once; the top ten carry 4% to 6%. Sequencing used PBMCs. Every receptor here comes from a woman between 45 and 60 years old in good health and CMV-seronegative.

The rearrangement links TRBV10-3 to TRBJ2-7, with 8 bases fitting TRBD1. Germline V lookup: CDR1 ENHRY, CDR2 SYGVKD. V gave up 4 bases and J gave up 1 base; unmatched junction bases: 3. The CDR3 runs to 14 residues. The CDR3 protein is CAISGTGNSYEQYF. The CDR3 DNA follows: TGTGCCATCAGTGGGACAGGGAATTCCTACGAGCAGTACTTC.

This clone was observed a few times. The rearrangement links TRBV28 to TRBJ2-1, with a tentative D call TRBD1 (6 bases). Trimming left V 5 bases short and J 2 bases short, with 13 bases between. The germline V gene encodes CDR1 MDHEN and CDR2 SYDVKM. There are 15 residues in the CDR3. The CDR3 loop reads CASSPTWTAYNEQFF. The CDR3 DNA reads TGTGCCAGCAGTCCAACCTGGACAGCCTACAATGAGCAGTTCTTC.

J is TRBJ2-2 and V is TRBV19; D might be TRBD1 (6 bases). The CDR3 totals 16 residues. CDR1 and CDR2 (germline): LNHDA, SQIVND (reference sequence). V lost 1 base to trimming and J lost 0 bases, with 9 bases between them. The CDR3 sequence is CASSIGRGANTGELFF. The CDR3 coding sequence is TGTGCCAGTAGTATAGGCAGGGGCGCGAACACCGGGGAGCTGTTTTTT.

V is TRBV7-2 and J is TRBJ2-7; 7 nucleotides align to TRBD1. Germline CDR1 SGHTA, CDR2 FQGNSA. The J segment lost 3 bases and the V segment lost 3 bases, leaving 5 bases of the junction unmatched. There are 14 residues in the CDR3. This chain's CDR3 is CASSLRNRGYEQYF. DNA of the CDR3: TGTGCCAGCAGCTTGAGAAACAGGGGCTACGAGCAGTACTTC.

The chain joins TRBV28 to TRBJ2-5, with 10 nucleotides matching TRBD2. The CDR3 totals 16 residues. V gave up 5 bases and J gave up 5 bases; unmatched junction bases: 11. The germline V gene has CDR1 MDHEN and CDR2 SYDVKM. The CDR3 reads CASSISSGGWGETQYF. In DNA form, the CDR3 reads TGTGCCAGCAGTATTTCTAGCGGGGGTTGGGGCGAGACCCAGTACTTC.

The chain has TRBV7-2 and TRBJ1-2; tentative D call: TRBD1 (5 bases). CDR3 length equals 15 residues. With 5 bases removed from V and 3 bases from J, the gap between germline ends came to 16 bases. Per the germline V gene, CDR1 is SGHTA and CDR2 is FQGNSA. CDR3 region: CASSLNGGGDYGYTF. The CDR3 coding sequence is TGTGCCAGCAGCCTTAATGGGGGGGGAGACTATGGCTACACCTTC.